The 12 T cell receptor beta chains reported below all come from one sample, sequenced in a study of T cells in Graves' hyperthyroidism and ophthalmopathy. The source material, RNA transcripts, was used to amplify TCR beta CDR3 regions. The primer set for the first-round RT-PCR of the TCR CDR3 was HTBI. A single record per CDR3 protein comes from TCRdb applying MiXCR to the multiplex PCR reads. The data contain a few hundred thousand distinct CDR3 sequences, around 25% of them singletons. Sequencing input: blood. The receptors derive from a man in his forties or fifties with Graves' hyperthyroidism.

This clonotype appeared a few times. The chain uses TRBV6-1 and TRBJ2-5; 10 positions match TRBD2. V dropped 8 bases and J dropped 1; count of bases not matched to a gene: 16. This CDR3 is 18 amino acids long. Looked up from germline, CDR1 is MNHNS and CDR2 is SASEGT. The CDR3 DNA is TGTGCCAGCCTTCCCGGGACTAGCGCGAAGACGATCCAAGAGACCCAGTACTTC. Its translation is CASLPGTSAKTIQETQYF.

This clonotype was observed a handful of times. CDR3 in amino acids: CASSLAGTGEETQYF. The DNA of the CDR3 is TGTGCCAGCAGCTTAGCCGGGACAGGGGAAGAGACCCAGTACTTC. J is TRBJ2-5 and V is TRBV7-9; TRBD1 agrees at 10 bases. The germline V gene has CDR1 SEHNR and CDR2 FQNEAQ (reference sequence). The CDR3 runs to 15 residues. With 0 bases clipped from V and 3 bases from J, the junction kept 1 base outside the gene matches.

CDR3 protein: CSASDSGQDPIRGYTF. CDR3 coding DNA: TGCAGTGCTAGCGATTCCGGACAGGACCCTATTCGAGGCTACACCTTC. The V call is TRBV20-1, the J call TRBJ1-2; 7 nucleotides line up with TRBD1. Trimming cost V 3 bases and J 8 bases; bases outside gene matches: 18. This CDR3 contains 16 residues. Germline lookup yields CDR1 DFQATT and CDR2 SNEGSKA (reference sequence).

Only a few counts were recorded for this clonotype. This CDR3 reads CSVEDPGQSYEQYF. The CDR3 nucleotides are TGCAGCGTTGAAGATCCGGGACAATCCTACGAGCAGTACTTC. The chain combines TRBV29-1 with TRBJ2-7, with D maybe TRBD1 (6 bases). The CDR3 totals 14 residues. In germline, CDR1 is SQVTM, CDR2 ANQGSEA. Trimming removed 0 bases at V and 1 base at J, with 10 bases between.

The table lists this clonotype with many counts. The chain carries TRBV11-2 and TRBJ2-7; 7 bases map to TRBD1. Per the germline V gene, CDR1 is SGHAT and CDR2 is FQNNGV. This CDR3 is built from 14 residues. The V gene end was trimmed by 4 bases and the J gene end by 0 bases; junction bases not matched to a gene: 3. The DNA for the CDR3 is TGTGCCAGCAGCTCGGGACAGAGCTCCTACGAGCAGTACTTC. Amino acids: CASSSGQSSYEQYF.

The J gene is TRBJ1-2, the V gene TRBV30; the D gene is possibly TRBD1 (6 bases). V lost 3 bases and J lost 5, with 16 bases in between. Per the germline V gene, CDR1 is GTSNPN and CDR2 is SVGIG (reference sequence). The CDR3 extends over 14 amino acids. CDR3 DNA sequence: TGTGCCTGGAGAGTCGGGGCAGGGGCATATGGCTACACCTTC. Amino acid sequence: CAWRVGAGAYGYTF.

This clonotype was detected a few times. The rearrangement joins TRBV5-1 to TRBJ2-3; D call uncertain. The V end was cut by 0 bases, the J end by 0 bases, with 11 bases between. CDR1 is SGHRS and CDR2 is YFSETQ in the germline V gene. This CDR3 has 16 amino acids. CDR3 coding DNA: TGCGCCAGCAGCTTGGGGGCGGCAACTAGCACAGATACGCAGTATTTT. Its translation: CASSLGAATSTDTQYF. Together with reference TRBV5-1 and TRBJ2-3, the CDR3 gives the full variable domain: KAGVTQTPRYLIKTRGQQVTLSCSPISGHRSVSWYQQTPGQGLQFLFEYFSETQRNKGNFPGRFSGRQFSNSRSEMNVSTLELGDSALYLCASSLGAATSTDTQYFGPGTRLTVL.

The table lists this clonotype with a few counts. J is TRBJ1-1 and V is TRBV5-1; TRBD1 matches 10 bases. Germline V gene lookup returns CDR1 SGHRS and CDR2 YFSETQ. The length of the CDR3 is 15 residues. V shed 4 bases and J 7 bases; nucleotides not matched to a gene: 10. The CDR3, as DNA: TGCGCCAGCAGCCCGCCCGGGACAGGGGCAGGTGAAGCTTTCTTT. Its protein is CASSPPGTGAGEAFF.

The rearrangement links TRBV6-2 or TRBV6-3 to TRBJ1-1, with D perhaps TRBD1 (5 bases). This CDR3 contains 14 residues. Trimming removed 11 bases at V and 5 bases at J, with 21 bases between. Per germline, CDR1 MNHEY and CDR2 SVGEGT. The chain's CDR3 is CAGMRERGETEAFF. The CDR3 DNA follows: TGTGCCGGCATGAGGGAACGGGGGGAGACTGAAGCTTTCTTT.

The V gene is TRBV6-2 or TRBV6-3, the J gene TRBJ2-2; 7 bases agree with TRBD2. The CDR3 covers 14 residues. CDR1 is MNHEY, CDR2 SVGEGT, per germline. Germline trimming cut 5 bases from V and 5 bases from J; bases unmatched to any gene: 5. This CDR3 reads CASSPGLGTGELFF. For the CDR3, the DNA is TGTGCCAGCAGTCCCGGACTAGGGACCGGGGAGCTGTTTTTT.

The chain recombines TRBV12-5 with TRBJ1-4; a possible D gene is TRBD1 (5 bases). Germline-derived CDR1 and CDR2 are LGHNT and FRNRAP. V was trimmed by 4 bases and J by 5 bases, leaving 11 bases between them. This CDR3 is built from 14 residues. CDR3 DNA: TGTGCTAGTGGTTCCGGACATGGAAATGAAAAACTGTTTTTT. It encodes CASGSGHGNEKLFF.

CDR3 in amino acids: CASSFRAASNYGYTF. DNA of the CDR3: TGTGCCAGCAGCTTTAGGGCAGCCTCTAACTATGGCTACACCTTC. V is TRBV7-8 and J is TRBJ1-2; D gene unclear. V dropped 3 bases and J dropped 0 bases, with 11 bases sitting between them. Germline CDR1 SGHVS, CDR2 FQNEAQ. The CDR3 length is 15 residues.